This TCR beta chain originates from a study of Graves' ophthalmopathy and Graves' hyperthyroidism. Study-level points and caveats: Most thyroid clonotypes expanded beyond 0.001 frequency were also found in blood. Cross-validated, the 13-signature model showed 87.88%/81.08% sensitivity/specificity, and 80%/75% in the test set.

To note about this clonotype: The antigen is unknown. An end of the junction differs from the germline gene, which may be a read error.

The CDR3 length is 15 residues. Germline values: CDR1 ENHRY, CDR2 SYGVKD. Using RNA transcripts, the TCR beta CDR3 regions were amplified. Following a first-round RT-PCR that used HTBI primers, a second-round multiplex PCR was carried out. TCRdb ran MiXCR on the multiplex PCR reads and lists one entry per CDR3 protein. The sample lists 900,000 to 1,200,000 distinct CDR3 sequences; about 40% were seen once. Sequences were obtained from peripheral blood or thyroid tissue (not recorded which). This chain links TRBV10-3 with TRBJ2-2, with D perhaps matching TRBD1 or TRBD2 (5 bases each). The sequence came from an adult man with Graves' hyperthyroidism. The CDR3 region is CASSTSGTNTGELFF. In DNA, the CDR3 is TGTGCCAGCAGTACATCCGGGACCAACACCGGGGAACTGTTTTTT.